These 32 T cell receptor beta chains were all obtained from the same sample, sequenced in a study of beta chain features in type 1 diabetes. Sequencing targeted expressed TCRB transcripts, as all isolated RNA had been reverse transcribed. Here immunoSEQ multiplex PCR was the method, and the copy in TCRdb shows in-frame clones only, minus some. The sample carries roughly 140,000 clones, 6% to 7.5% recorded once. The material sequenced was central memory CD4+ T cells from blood. The receptors were gathered from a woman aged 30 to 39 in good health.

This clone was recorded a few times. The chain uses TRBV29-1 and TRBJ2-1, with a tentative D call TRBD2 (6 bases). From germline, CDR1 is SQVTM and CDR2 ANQGSEA. This CDR3 has 12 residues. As DNA, the CDR3 is TGCTGTGACGGGAGCTCCTACAATGAGCAGTTCTTC. Its protein is CCDGSSYNEQFF.

In regard to this clone: One junction end does not reproduce the germline sequence, and a read error may be involved. The chain has TRBV7-7 and TRBJ2-5; possibly TRBD1 for D (5 bases). The CDR3 loop spans 13 amino acids. CDR1 SSHAT and CDR2 FNYEAQ come from the germline V gene (reference sequence). CDR3 nucleotides: TGTGCTAGCAGCGCCGCGCAGGGCGGGACCCAGTACTTC. Translating it yields CASSAAQGGTQYF.

V gene TRBV7-3 combines with J gene TRBJ2-5, with D possibly being TRBD2 (5 bases). The CDR3 has 16 amino acids. V was clipped by 5 bases and J by 1 base, with 17 bases between them. CDR1 is SGHTA and CDR2 is FQGTGA in the germline V gene. In nucleotides, the CDR3 is TGTGCCAGCAGCCCCTCCAAAGGCCTAGCCCAAGAGACCCAGTACTTC. This gives the protein CASSPSKGLAQETQYF.

This clone has a handful of counts. V gene TRBV4-2 combines with J gene TRBJ2-5, with 12 bases matching TRBD2. Germline CDR1 and CDR2: LGHNA and YNFKEQ. The CDR3 totals 18 residues. With 0 bases clipped from V and 5 bases from J, the junction kept 10 bases outside the gene matches. CDR3 sequence (DNA): TGTGCCAGCAGCCAAGAGAGTCGGGGACTAGCGGGTTTGGAGACCCAGTACTTC. Protein: CASSQESRGLAGLETQYF.

The chain recombines TRBV7-2 with TRBJ1-3, with D tentatively TRBD1 (5 bases). Germline-derived CDR1 and CDR2 are SGHTA and FQGNSA. Between the trimmed V and J ends, which lost 6 bases and 0 bases, there was a span of 12 bases. CDR3 length equals 15 residues. The CDR3 reads CASRPDISSGNTIYF. Written as DNA, the CDR3 is TGTGCCAGCAGGCCGGACATCAGCTCTGGAAACACCATATATTTT.

This clone was counted at least ten times. The chain links TRBV9 to TRBJ2-6; D is unresolved. Germline assignment: CDR1 SGDLS and CDR2 YYNGEE. The CDR3 is 17 residues long. V gave up 4 bases and J gave up 1 base, with 15 bases separating them. CDR3: CASSPRFIGSGANVLTF. The CDR3 coding sequence is TGTGCCAGCAGCCCCCGTTTTATCGGGTCTGGGGCCAACGTCCTGACTTTC.

This clone was recorded a few times. The CDR3 sequence is CASSEQGRTGELFF. In DNA form, the CDR3 reads TGTGCCAGCAGTGAACAGGGTCGGACCGGGGAGCTGTTTTTT. The rearrangement links TRBV6-5 to TRBJ2-2, with D perhaps matching TRBD1 (6 bases). The CDR3 totals 14 residues. Germline lookup yields CDR1 MNHEY and CDR2 SVGAGI. V was shortened by 5 bases and J by 5 bases, with 12 bases between the two germline ends.

This clone was observed a handful of times. The CDR3 sequence is CASRVREGADTQYF. The CDR3 DNA reads as TGTGCCAGCAGGGTACGGGAGGGGGCAGATACGCAGTATTTT. The chain couples TRBV2 to TRBJ2-3; 8 bases match TRBD2. Losses at the gene ends were 6 bases for V and 4 bases for J; bases not matched to a gene: 6. This CDR3 comprises 14 residues. Germline CDR1 is SNHLY and CDR2 is FYNNEI.

This clone was counted between two and nine times. The gene calls are TRBV7-3 and TRBJ2-2, with D possibly TRBD1 on 6 matching bases. The germline gives CDR1 SGHTA, CDR2 FQGTGA. V lost 5 bases to trimming and J lost 5 bases, with 12 bases between them. The CDR3 contains 14 residues. CDR3 loop: CASSQGTRTGELFF. As DNA, the CDR3 is TGTGCCAGCAGCCAAGGGACAAGGACCGGGGAGCTGTTTTTT. Full variable domain (remainder filled in from reference TRBV7-3 and TRBJ2-2): GAGVSQTPSNKVTEKGKYVELRCDPISGHTALYWYRQSLGQGPEFLIYFQGTGAADDSGLPNDRFFAVRPEGSVSTLKIQRTERGDSAVYLCASSQGTRTGELFFGEGSRLTVL.

The chain has TRBV5-4 and TRBJ1-1; D is undetermined. Germline CDR1 and CDR2: SGHNT and YYREEE (reference sequence). The CDR3 is 13 amino acids. V lost 0 bases, J lost 2 bases, and 5 bases lay in between. The CDR3 DNA is TGTGCCAGCAGCTTGGAGCGAAACACTGAAGCTTTCTTT. This gives the protein CASSLERNTEAFF.

The V gene is TRBV6-1, the J gene TRBJ1-1; D gene ambiguous. V lost 7 bases to trimming and J lost 0 bases, with 9 bases between them. The CDR3 spans 13 residues. The germline CDR1 and CDR2 sequences are MNHNS and SASEGT. CDR3: CASTRGVNTEAFF. CDR3 sequence (DNA): TGTGCCAGCACACGAGGAGTGAACACTGAAGCTTTCTTT.

The rearrangement uses TRBV28 and TRBJ2-2, with D perhaps matching TRBD2 (5 bases). V shed 7 bases and J shed 5 bases, with 11 bases lying between them. The CDR3 runs 13 residues. Germline CDR1 and CDR2: MDHEN and SYDVKM. In DNA, the CDR3 is TGTGCCAGCACCCTCTCGGGGACCGGGGAGCTGTTTTTT. Protein product: CASTLSGTGELFF. The full variable domain, completed using reference TRBV28 and TRBJ2-2, is DVKVTQSSRYLVKRTGEKVFLECVQDMDHENMFWYRQDPGLGLRLIYFSYDVKMKEKGDIPEGYSVSREKKERFSLILESASTNQTSMYLCASTLSGTGELFFGEGSRLTVL.

This clone was detected only a few times. The J gene is TRBJ2-2, the V gene TRBV6-6; the D gene is possibly TRBD1 (6 bases). V lost 7 bases and J lost 4, with 13 bases in between. This CDR3 contains 14 residues. Per germline, CDR1 MNHNY and CDR2 SVGAGI (reference sequence). The CDR3 DNA reads TGTGCCAGCACCACGACAGGCTCCACCGGGGAGCTGTTTTTT. Translation gives CASTTTGSTGELFF.

The chain has TRBV4-3 and TRBJ1-5; 9 bases line up with TRBD1. This CDR3 comprises 18 residues. Per germline, CDR1 LGHNA and CDR2 YSLEER. The trim removed 0 bases at V and 4 bases at J, leaving 10 bases unmatched. The CDR3 spells CASSQDLGPGTGNQPQHF. CDR3 nucleotides: TGCGCCAGCAGCCAAGATCTCGGGCCAGGGACAGGGAATCAGCCCCAGCATTTT.

This clone was counted only a few times. The chain is built from TRBV7-2 and TRBJ2-4, with a possible D match to TRBD2 (6 bases). This CDR3 is 16 amino acids long. V was trimmed by 4 bases and J by 0 bases, leaving 13 bases between them. CDR1 and CDR2 (germline): SGHTA, FQGNSA. The CDR3 is CASSSGGVVAKNIQYF. The CDR3 DNA sequence: TGTGCCAGCAGCTCAGGAGGGGTGGTAGCCAAAAACATTCAGTACTTC.

The V call is TRBV19, the J call TRBJ1-2, with 7 positions matching TRBD1. Trimming at V came to 5 bases and at J to 2 bases, leaving 5 bases not matched to a gene. Germline loops: CDR1 LNHDA, CDR2 SQIVND (reference sequence). This CDR3 spans 14 amino acids. CDR3 nucleotide sequence: TGTGCCAGTAGTTGGAGGGGGCGGAACTATGGCTACACCTTC. Amino acids: CASSWRGRNYGYTF.

The chain joins TRBV5-1 to TRBJ1-2, with D hard to call. CDR1 and CDR2 (germline): SGHRS, YFSETQ. Trimming removed 4 bases from V and 6 bases from J, with 13 bases in between. CDR3 length equals 13 residues. Here the CDR3 reads CASSPRRLHGYTF. The DNA of the CDR3 is TGCGCCAGCAGCCCACGTCGGTTGCATGGCTACACCTTC.

This clone has ten or more counts. The genes are TRBV29-1 and TRBJ2-3; 8 bases fit TRBD2. The CDR3 consists of 11 residues. V was pared by 6 bases and J by 6 bases, with 2 bases of the junction left unmatched. Germline values: CDR1 SQVTM, CDR2 ANQGSEA. The chain's CDR3 is CSVGGRDTQYF. As DNA, the CDR3 is TGCAGCGTAGGCGGGAGGGATACGCAGTATTTT.

V usage is TRBV7-2 and J usage is TRBJ2-7, with a tentative D call TRBD2 (6 bases). Germline CDR1 reads SGHTA; CDR2 reads FQGNSA. V was pared by 2 bases and J by 2 bases, with 10 bases between. The CDR3 consists of 14 residues. The CDR3 loop is CASSLIGRTYEQYF. The CDR3 bases are TGTGCCAGCAGCTTAATCGGGAGAACCTACGAGCAGTACTTC.

There are many counts of this clone. This chain links TRBV18 with TRBJ1-5, with TRBD1 matching 7 bases. The length of the CDR3 is 16 residues. Germline-derived CDR1 and CDR2 are KGHSH and LQKENI. V was pared by 1 base and J by 1 base, with 4 bases of the junction left unmatched. The CDR3 protein is CASSPRAGGSNQPQHF. The CDR3 DNA follows: TGTGCCAGCTCACCACGGGCAGGGGGAAGCAATCAGCCCCAGCATTTT.

CDR3 loop: CASSLQREQYF. CDR3 in DNA: TGTGCCAGCAGTTTACAGCGCGAGCAGTACTTC. This chain connects TRBV28 to TRBJ2-7; D unresolved. With 2 bases removed from V and 6 bases from J, the gap between germline ends came to 5 bases. Germline lookup yields CDR1 MDHEN and CDR2 SYDVKM. The CDR3 totals 11 residues.

The V call is TRBV5-1, the J call TRBJ2-7; 8 nucleotides line up with TRBD1. V trimming: 4 bases; J trimming: 2 bases; junction bases outside the gene matches: 5. The CDR3 totals 14 residues. Per germline, CDR1 SGHRS and CDR2 YFSETQ. Here the CDR3 reads CASSEGTGPYEQYF. As DNA, the CDR3 is TGCGCCAGCAGCGAGGGGACAGGACCCTACGAGCAGTACTTC.

The J gene is TRBJ1-1, the V gene TRBV15; D is perhaps TRBD1 (6 bases). The CDR3 length is 14 residues. Per germline, CDR1 LNHNV and CDR2 YYDKDF (reference sequence). The germline V and J ends were trimmed by 4 bases and 4 bases, with 13 bases remaining between them. For the CDR3, the DNA is TGTGCCACCAGCACTGTGAGGGGGAGCACTGAAGCTTTCTTT. Residues: CATSTVRGSTEAFF.

This chain uses TRBV9 with TRBJ2-4; weak D call: TRBD1 (6 bases). Germline CDR1 and CDR2: SGDLS and YYNGEE. Trimming shortened V by 4 bases and J by 6 bases, and 11 bases separated the two germline ends. This CDR3 has 13 residues. The CDR3 bases are TGTGCCAGCAGCTCCCGACAGGCAAACATTCAGTACTTC. This codes for CASSSRQANIQYF.

Many counts were recorded for this clone. This chain joins TRBV7-2 and TRBJ1-1; D gene ambiguous. The CDR3 covers 14 residues. Germline CDR1 reads SGHTA; CDR2 reads FQGNSA. Trimming pared 1 base from V and 1 base from J, leaving 7 bases between. The CDR3 region has the DNA TGTGCCAGCAGCTTAGAAGGGAGGAACACTGAAGCTTTCTTT. Its protein product is CASSLEGRNTEAFF. The variable domain in full, with the rest retrieved from reference TRBV7-2 and TRBJ1-1, is GAGVSQSPSNKVTEKGKDVELRCDPISGHTALYWYRQSLGQGLEFLIYFQGNSAPDKSGLPSDRFSAERTGGSVSTLTIQRTQQEDSAVYLCASSLEGRNTEAFFGQGTRLTVV.

This clone was seen many times. The V call is TRBV15, the J call TRBJ1-5; the D is unclear. The V end was cut by 0 bases, the J end by 11 bases, with 8 bases between. Per the germline V gene, CDR1 is LNHNV and CDR2 is YYDKDF (reference sequence). CDR3 size: 12 residues. This CDR3 is CATSRDFGSQHF. CDR3 nucleotides: TGTGCCACCAGCAGAGATTTCGGGTCCCAGCATTTT.

A few counts support this clone. This chain joins TRBV2 and TRBJ1-4, with D possibly TRBD1 on 5 matching bases. V was clipped by 5 bases and J by 8 bases, with 15 bases between them. The CDR3 is 14 amino acids. Germline V lookup: CDR1 SNHLY, CDR2 FYNNEI. The CDR3 region has the DNA TGTGCCAGCAGTCCCCAGGGTCTGCGGGAAAAACTGTTTTTT. Its translation is CASSPQGLREKLFF.

This clone was observed many times. V is TRBV5-1 and J is TRBJ1-2; the D is unclear. Germline CDR1 is SGHRS and CDR2 is YFSETQ. The CDR3 sequence is 14 residues long. Trimming pared 4 bases from V and 4 bases from J, leaving 14 bases between. CDR3 sequence (DNA): TGCGCCAGCAGCGGGTCGGGATCGTCCTATGGCTACACCTTC. It yields the protein CASSGSGSSYGYTF.

The chain carries TRBV7-2 and TRBJ1-5; D possibly corresponds to TRBD1 (6 bases). Germline CDR1 and CDR2: SGHTA and FQGNSA. The CDR3 length is 14 residues. The V and J ends lost 5 bases and 3 bases respectively, with 11 bases between them. CDR3 sequence (DNA): TGTGCCAGCAGCGCGACAGGATACAATCAGCCCCAGCATTTT. This sequence encodes CASSATGYNQPQHF.

This clone was observed a few times. The chain joins TRBV2 to TRBJ1-5, with D hard to call. Trimming pared 4 bases from V and 4 bases from J, leaving 14 bases between. CDR1 and CDR2 (germline): SNHLY, FYNNEI. This CDR3 comprises 15 residues. CDR3 sequence: CASSGEAGPNQPQHF. The CDR3 coding sequence is TGTGCCAGCAGTGGGGAGGCAGGACCTAATCAGCCCCAGCATTTT.

There are many counts of this clone. The V gene is TRBV29-1, the J gene TRBJ1-2; D not certain. Per the germline V gene, CDR1 is SQVTM and CDR2 is ANQGSEA. The CDR3 sequence is 11 residues long. The CDR3 spells CTGSGPSGYTF. In nucleotides, the CDR3 is TGCACCGGTTCCGGTCCGTCCGGCTACACCTTC.

This clone turned up a few times. The gene calls are TRBV14 and TRBJ2-2; 7 positions agree with TRBD2. The J segment lost 3 bases and the V segment lost 3 bases, leaving 10 bases of the junction unmatched. CDR1 and CDR2 (germline): SGHDN, FVKESK. This CDR3 comprises 17 residues. Written as DNA, the CDR3 is TGTGCCAGCAGCCAGGACTTGACTAGCTTGGACACCGGGGAGCTGTTTTTT. This sequence encodes CASSQDLTSLDTGELFF.